Below, 3 T cell receptor beta chains from the same sample are listed, as sequenced in a study of blood T cell repertoires in COVID-19. The table came from immunoSEQ multiplex PCR; TCRdb's copy has only in-frame clones and leaves some out. The table includes roughly 16,000 clones, 80% to 85% detected once. Sequencing was performed on peripheral blood. Every receptor here comes from a man between 60 and 75 years old with acute or convalescent COVID-19.

The chain links TRBV28 to TRBJ1-1; the D gene is possibly TRBD1 (5 bases). The germline V and J ends were trimmed by 3 bases and 0 bases, with 8 bases remaining between them. Germline V gene sequence: CDR1 MDHEN, CDR2 SYDVKM. The CDR3 covers 14 residues. The CDR3 bases are TGTGCCAGCAGTTTCAGGGCGTTGAACACTGAAGCTTTCTTT. It specifies CASSFRALNTEAFF.

V and J are TRBV7-6 and TRBJ2-5; TRBD1 aligns across 7 bases. The CDR3 sequence is 15 residues long. Germline V CDR1 and CDR2: SGHVS, FNYEAQ. Trimming cost V 5 bases and J 5 bases; bases outside gene matches: 11. The CDR3 loop is CASSPYRGSGETQYF. The CDR3, as DNA: TGTGCCAGCAGCCCCTACAGGGGCTCCGGGGAGACCCAGTACTTC.

The chain carries TRBV18 and TRBJ1-2; TRBD1 matches at 8 bases. Unmatched junction bases numbered 9, after V lost 3 bases and J lost 6 bases. CDR3 length: 15 residues. Germline V gives CDR1 KGHSH, CDR2 LQKENI. CDR3 bases: TGTGCCAGCTCACCCAATGGACAGGGTTCGGATGGCTACACCTTC. Translating it yields CASSPNGQGSDGYTF.